These 2 T cell receptor beta chains were sequenced from one sample in a study of T cells in Graves' hyperthyroidism and ophthalmopathy. RNA transcripts yielded amplified TCR beta CDR3 regions. HTBI primers were used for first-round RT-PCR of the TCR CDR3. TCRdb reprocessed the multiplex PCR reads with MiXCR, giving one entry per CDR3 protein. The table records about 410,000 distinct CDR3 sequences, about 15% of them present only once. Sequencing input: blood. The receptors derive from a man younger than 35 with Graves' ophthalmopathy.

In this sample, this clonotype turned up many times. V and J are TRBV2 and TRBJ2-1; either TRBD1 or TRBD2 may supply D (6 bases each). The CDR3 is 16 residues long. Trimming shortened V by 0 bases and J by 3 bases, and 12 bases separated the two germline ends. Looked up from germline, CDR1 is SNHLY and CDR2 is FYNNEI. The CDR3 DNA follows: TGTGCCAGCAGTGAAGCTGGAGGGGGTTTCTACAATGAGCAGTTCTTC. It encodes CASSEAGGGFYNEQFF.

This clonotype was seen at least ten times. This chain links TRBV3-1 with TRBJ1-2, with TRBD1 as a possible D gene (6 bases). The germline CDR1 and CDR2 sequences are LGHDT and YNNKEL (reference sequence). This CDR3 is built from 13 residues. With 2 bases removed from V and 7 bases from J, the gap between germline ends came to 11 bases. This chain's CDR3 is CASSQLQGFGYTF. The DNA for the CDR3 is TGTGCCAGCAGCCAATTACAGGGATTTGGCTACACCTTC.